The rows below give T cell receptor beta chains drawn from one sample of a study of STAT5B mutations in CD4+ large granular lymphocyte leukemia. The method was immunoSEQ multiplex PCR; TCRdb's version includes in-frame clones alone and lacks a portion of them. Of over 35,000 clones listed, 81% are singletons. The sequenced sample was CD4+ T cells from blood buffy coats. These receptors all come from a human donor in good health. The CDR3 runs from the conserved cysteine through the conserved F or W. The D gene is left open where the match is weak. Not all rows give a size; the values are once, few, many and, for expanded clones, a class.

v_gene: TRBV19
d_gene: TRBD1
j_gene: TRBJ1-2
abundance: NA
CDR3nt: TGTGCCAGTAGTCGGGACAGGGGAGTCGGCTACACCTTC
CDR3aa: CASSRDRGVGYTF

v_gene: TRBV5-1
d_gene: NA
j_gene: TRBJ2-7
abundance: NA
CDR3nt: TGCGCCAGCAGCTCTTCACAGGGAAACTACGAGCAGTACTTC
CDR3aa: CASSSSQGNYEQYF

v_gene: TRBV19
d_gene: NA
j_gene: TRBJ1-5
abundance: once
CDR3nt: TGTGCCAGTAGGACTTCCGGGACGTTTGGCAATCAGCCCCAGCATTTT
CDR3aa: CASRTSGTFGNQPQHF

v_gene: TRBV28
d_gene: NA
j_gene: TRBJ1-4
abundance: NA
CDR3nt: TGTGCCAGCAGTCACGCGGGACACACAACTAATGAAAAACTGTTTTTT
CDR3aa: CASSHAGHTTNEKLFF

v_gene: TRBV25-1
d_gene: NA
j_gene: TRBJ2-1
abundance: NA
CDR3nt: TGTGCCAGCAGTGAATTTGGGGATTCCTACAATGAGCAGTTCTTC
CDR3aa: CASSEFGDSYNEQFF

v_gene: TRBV23-1
d_gene: NA
j_gene: TRBJ1-2
abundance: NA
CDR3nt: TGCGCCAGCAGGGGGGGGAGGGGCTCCTATGGCTACACCTTC
CDR3aa: CASRGGRGSYGYTF

v_gene: TRBV28
d_gene: TRBD1
j_gene: TRBJ1-4
abundance: NA
CDR3nt: TGTGCCAGCAGTTCGGATTCAGGGGGTAATGAAAAACTGTTTTTT
CDR3aa: CASSSDSGGNEKLFF

v_gene: TRBV6-5
d_gene: NA
j_gene: TRBJ2-5
abundance: NA
CDR3nt: TGTGCCAGCACCCAGGGAAGCAATCTAGAGACCCAGTACTTC
CDR3aa: CASTQGSNLETQYF

v_gene: TRBV14
d_gene: TRBD2
j_gene: TRBJ2-5
abundance: NA
CDR3nt: TGTGCCAGCAGCCCCCGACTAGCGGGGCAAGAGACCCAGTACTTC
CDR3aa: CASSPRLAGQETQYF

v_gene: TRBV5-1
d_gene: NA
j_gene: TRBJ2-2
abundance: once
CDR3nt: TGCGCCAGCAGCTTGCGGGGAATCACCGGGGAGCTGTTTTTT
CDR3aa: CASSLRGITGELFF

v_gene: TRBV4-2
d_gene: TRBD1
j_gene: TRBJ2-7
abundance: NA
CDR3nt: TGTGCCAGCAGCCAGTCCGGGACAGGGGTGGACGAGCAGTACTTC
CDR3aa: CASSQSGTGVDEQYF

v_gene: TRBV7-2
d_gene: NA
j_gene: TRBJ1-5
abundance: NA
CDR3nt: TGTGCCAGCAGCTTAGGGGGAGGAGACAATCAGCCCCAGCATTTT
CDR3aa: CASSLGGGDNQPQHF

v_gene: TRBV6-1
d_gene: TRBD1
j_gene: TRBJ2-4
abundance: NA
CDR3nt: TGTGCCAGCAGTGAAGCGTCAGGGGGCAGAAACATTCAGTACTTC
CDR3aa: CASSEASGGRNIQYF

v_gene: TRBV7-2
d_gene: TRBD1
j_gene: TRBJ2-7
abundance: NA
CDR3nt: TGTGCCAGCAGCAAGAGCCGGGACAGCTTTGGGGAGCAGTACTTC
CDR3aa: CASSKSRDSFGEQYF

v_gene: TRBV11-2
d_gene: TRBD2
j_gene: TRBJ2-3
abundance: NA
CDR3nt: TGTGCCAGCAGCTCCCTATGGGCTAGCGGGGGATACACAGAGGGAACGCAGTATTTT
CDR3aa: CASSSLWASGGYTEGTQYF

v_gene: TRBV7-3
d_gene: TRBD2
j_gene: TRBJ2-1
abundance: NA
CDR3nt: TGTGCCAGCAGCCCGTCTAGCGGGTCCTACAATGAGCAGTTCTTC
CDR3aa: CASSPSSGSYNEQFF

v_gene: TRBV28
d_gene: TRBD1
j_gene: TRBJ1-3
abundance: once
CDR3nt: TGTGCCAGCCGACAGGGGAACTCTGGAAACACCATATATTTT
CDR3aa: CASRQGNSGNTIYF

v_gene: TRBV14
d_gene: NA
j_gene: TRBJ1-1
abundance: NA
CDR3nt: TGTGCCAGCAGCCAAGATGGGGGAAACACTGAAGCTTTCTTT
CDR3aa: CASSQDGGNTEAFF

v_gene: TRBV7-2
d_gene: NA
j_gene: TRBJ1-2
abundance: NA
CDR3nt: TGTGCCAGCAGCTCCCTACAGGGTTCGAGGGGCTACACCTTC
CDR3aa: CASSSLQGSRGYTF

v_gene: TRBV10-3
d_gene: NA
j_gene: TRBJ1-5
abundance: NA
CDR3nt: TGTGCCATCAGTGAGGTGGAAATCAATCAGCCCCAGCATTTT
CDR3aa: CAISEVEINQPQHF

v_gene: TRBV11-3
d_gene: TRBD1
j_gene: TRBJ2-1
abundance: once
CDR3nt: TGTGCCAGCAGCTTGCTGACAGGGCTATCCTACAATGAGCAGTTCTTC
CDR3aa: CASSLLTGLSYNEQFF

v_gene: TRBV19
d_gene: NA
j_gene: TRBJ2-7
abundance: NA
CDR3nt: TGTGCCAGTAGTATTAGCGGCAGGGTCTACGAGCAGTACTTC
CDR3aa: CASSISGRVYEQYF